The 17 T cell receptor beta chains presented below share a single source sample, sequenced in a study of T cell responses to AZD1222 COVID-19 vaccine. Only in-frame clones appear in the TCRdb table, and some are missing; sequencing was by immunoSEQ multiplex PCR. Here the sample spans 140,000 to 150,000 clones, about 93% being singletons. Source: peripheral blood, taken on day 0 of AZD1222 vaccination. All receptors come from an adult in good health.

J is TRBJ2-7 and V is TRBV19, with D perhaps TRBD2 (7 bases). The CDR3 has 13 residues. V was pared by 11 bases and J by 5 bases, with 19 bases between. CDR1 and CDR2 (germline): LNHDA, SQIVND (reference sequence). CDR3 DNA: TGTGCCCGCGGGGAAGGGGGGGCGGACGAGCAGTACTTC. Residues: CARGEGGADEQYF.

This chain uses TRBV28 with TRBJ2-3; D not certain. CDR1 is MDHEN, CDR2 SYDVKM, per germline. The CDR3 has 15 residues. V lost 4 bases and J lost 4, with 15 bases in between. Here the CDR3 DNA reads TGTGCCAGCAGTTCAGAATCCTTTACTTCAGATACGCAGTATTTT. Its translation: CASSSESFTSDTQYF.

This clone was detected only once. The CDR3 here is CASSLEVLSNEQFF. The CDR3 region has the DNA TGCGCCAGCAGCTTGGAAGTCCTCAGTAATGAGCAGTTCTTC. The chain carries TRBV5-1 and TRBJ2-1; unclear D gene. The CDR3 is made up of 14 amino acids. Trimming left V 0 bases short and J 7 bases short, with 11 bases between. Per germline, CDR1 SGHRS and CDR2 YFSETQ.

This clone was recorded once. The V call is TRBV28, the J call TRBJ1-2; no firm D call. The CDR3 runs to 11 residues. CDR1 is MDHEN and CDR2 is SYDVKM in the germline V gene. With 6 bases removed from V and 1 base from J, the gap between germline ends came to 3 bases. CDR3 DNA sequence: TGTGCCAGCAGAATTAACTATGGCTACACCTTC. Protein product: CASRINYGYTF.

This sequence joins TRBV5-1 and TRBJ2-7; D could derive from TRBD1 or TRBD2 (5 bases each). Germline V gives CDR1 SGHRS, CDR2 YFSETQ. CDR3 size: 17 residues. V was pared by 1 base and J by 3 bases, with 20 bases between. The CDR3 DNA sequence: TGCGCCAGCAGCTTGCCTATGGGTCGTGGGGGAGTCTACGAGCAGTACTTC. This codes for CASSLPMGRGGVYEQYF. The full variable domain, completed using reference TRBV5-1 and TRBJ2-7, is KAGVTQTPRYLIKTRGQQVTLSCSPISGHRSVSWYQQTPGQGLQFLFEYFSETQRNKGNFPGRFSGRQFSNSRSEMNVSTLELGDSALYLCASSLPMGRGGVYEQYFGPGTRLTVT.

As to this clone: One junction end does not reproduce the germline sequence, and a read error may be involved. The chain couples TRBV4-2 to TRBJ2-3, with 10 bases aligning to TRBD2. Germline V gene data show CDR1 as LGHNA and CDR2 as YNFKEQ. This CDR3 has 15 residues. For the CDR3, the DNA is TGTGCCAGCAACCAAGGGACTAGCGCGGGAGATACGCAGTATTTT. This sequence encodes CASNQGTSAGDTQYF.

The rearrangement links TRBV19 to TRBJ1-5; D is uncertain. The germline V and J ends were trimmed by 5 bases and 0 bases, with 11 bases remaining between them. The length of the CDR3 is 15 residues. Germline values: CDR1 LNHDA, CDR2 SQIVND (reference sequence). Here the CDR3 reads CASSGKAYSNQPQHF. The CDR3 region has the DNA TGTGCCAGTAGTGGAAAGGCCTATAGCAATCAGCCCCAGCATTTT.

To note about this clone: The junction shows a germline mismatch at one end, possibly a read error. CDR3 protein: CASSFEGENFF. In DNA form, the CDR3 reads TGTGCCAGCAGTTTTGAAGGGGAAAACTTCTTC. The gene calls are TRBV12-3 or TRBV12-4 and TRBJ1-2, with D possibly TRBD1 on 5 matching bases. The CDR3 contains 11 residues.

This clone was recorded only once. The chain joins TRBV7-9 to TRBJ2-4; D is unclear. CDR1 is SEHNR and CDR2 is FQNEAQ in the germline V gene (reference sequence). Trimming removed 5 bases at V and 16 bases at J, with 15 bases between. This CDR3 contains 11 residues. CDR3 nucleotides: TGTGCCAGCAGCCCTTTAAACCCTCCATACTTC. This codes for CASSPLNPPYF.

The chain is built from TRBV4-3 and TRBJ1-2; no clear D. The V end was cut by 1 base, the J end by 0 bases, with 6 bases between. CDR1 is LGHNA, CDR2 YSLEER, per germline. The length of the CDR3 is 14 residues. CDR3 sequence reads: CASSQGRSNYGYTF. The DNA for the CDR3 is TGCGCCAGCAGCCAAGGGCGTTCTAACTATGGCTACACCTTC.

This chain joins TRBV5-4 and TRBJ1-5; D gene unclear. The germline V and J ends were trimmed by 4 bases and 3 bases, with 14 bases remaining between them. The CDR3 runs 15 residues. CDR1 is SGHNT, CDR2 YYREEE, per germline (reference sequence). This CDR3 reads CASSEGGHLNQPQHF. The CDR3 DNA is TGTGCCAGCAGCGAGGGCGGGCACCTCAATCAGCCCCAGCATTTT.

The J gene is TRBJ2-7, the V gene TRBV11-3, with 9 bases lining up with TRBD1. With 4 bases clipped from V and 3 bases from J, the junction kept 4 bases outside the gene matches. CDR3 length: 14 amino acids. From germline, CDR1 is SGHNT and CDR2 YENEEA. For the CDR3, the DNA is TGTGCCAGCAGCTGCCGGGACAGGGACTACGAGCAGTACTTC. Its protein product is CASSCRDRDYEQYF.

The rearrangement links TRBV6-1 to TRBJ1-5; D remains unclear. The CDR3 is 15 amino acids. Trimming shortened V by 1 base and J by 0 bases, and 7 bases separated the two germline ends. Looked up from germline, CDR1 is MNHNS and CDR2 is SASEGT. The CDR3 is CASSEGRISNQPQHF. The CDR3 nucleotides read TGTGCCAGCAGTGAAGGGAGGATTAGCAATCAGCCCCAGCATTTT.

By frequency in the sample, this clone is medium-sized. J is TRBJ2-1 and V is TRBV6-4; TRBD2 is a possible D gene (6 bases). The CDR3 sequence is 15 residues long. Germline V gene lookup returns CDR1 MRHNA and CDR2 SNTAGT. The germline V and J ends were trimmed by 0 bases and 6 bases, with 12 bases remaining between them. The CDR3 nucleotides read TGTGCCAGCAGTGACTCATTTGGAGGGGCCAATGAGCAGTTCTTC. Translation gives CASSDSFGGANEQFF.

The chain is built from TRBV9 and TRBJ2-2, with TRBD1 identical over 7 bases. V trimming: 4 bases; J trimming: 5 bases; junction bases outside the gene matches: 11. Looked up from germline, CDR1 is SGDLS and CDR2 is YYNGEE. CDR3 size: 16 residues. CDR3 protein: CASSLHSGQITGELFF. The CDR3 nucleotides read TGTGCCAGCAGCTTGCACTCGGGACAGATAACCGGGGAGCTGTTTTTT.

This rearrangement joins TRBV11-2 to TRBJ1-4, with TRBD1 as a possible D gene (6 bases). Between the trimmed V and J ends, which lost 3 bases and 4 bases, there was a span of 12 bases. CDR3 length: 15 amino acids. CDR1 and CDR2 (germline): SGHAT, FQNNGV. CDR3 bases: TGTGCCAGCAGCTTGGACAGTTACATTAATGAAAAACTGTTTTTT. This gives the protein CASSLDSYINEKLFF.

A few counts support this clone. This chain links TRBV14 with TRBJ1-3; D uncertain. Germline V gene sequence: CDR1 SGHDN, CDR2 FVKESK. This CDR3 comprises 10 residues. Trimming pared 9 bases from V and 4 bases from J, leaving 4 bases between. The CDR3 nucleotides read TGTGCCAGGAGGGGAAACACCATATATTTT. Translated, it gives CARRGNTIYF.